This TCR beta chain emerged from a study of T cell repertoires in cytomegalovirus infection. Findings and caveats of the study: Individuals carrying CMV plus the relevant HLA were identified by cumulative frequency of public TCR beta families. HLA-C-restricted TCR beta clonotypes specific for CMV led the ex vivo response.

One entry per CDR3 protein, called by TCRdb with MiXCR from the reads. The data show around 750,000 distinct CDR3 sequences, approximately 30% seen once. About this clonotype: Its target is unknown.

The germline CDR1 and CDR2 sequences are LNHDA and SQIVND (reference sequence). CDR3 length: 16 amino acids. V was shortened by 5 bases and J by 1 base, with 17 bases between the two germline ends. The chain uses TRBV19 and TRBJ2-5; D perhaps matches TRBD1 (6 bases). The specimen comprised cultured CD8+ T cells from PBMCs, sampled from culture after CMV antigen stimulation. This clonotype was obtained from a human donor in good health (CMV status not recorded). Some clones in this sample may be carry-over from other donors' samples. The CDR3 here is CASSFRPGHLQETQYF. The DNA of the CDR3 is TGTGCCAGTAGTTTCAGACCGGGACACCTCCAAGAGACCCAGTACTTC.